The 4 T cell receptor beta chains in this list originate from one sample, sequenced in a study of T cell responses to AZD1222 COVID-19 vaccine. The protocol was immunoSEQ multiplex PCR, while the TCRdb copy is restricted to in-frame clones and leaves out a portion. Of about 100,000 clones listed, more than 75% are singletons. This sample comprised peripheral blood, obtained on day 0 of MenACWY control vaccination. Every receptor here comes from an adult in good health.

V is TRBV21-1 and J is TRBJ1-2; the tabulated D call, TRBD1, remains unverified against the DNA. TRBV21-1 counts as a pseudogene. CDR3 length equals 12 residues. CDR3: CASSSGQYGYTF. As DNA, the CDR3 is TGTGCCAGCAGTTCGGGACAGTATGGCTACACCTTC.

The J gene is TRBJ1-6, the V gene TRBV7-6; TRBD1 agrees at 8 bases. This CDR3 region has 15 residues. Germline-derived CDR1 and CDR2 are SGHVS and FNYEAQ. Trimming removed 3 bases from V and 6 bases from J; junction bases left unmatched: 4. This chain's CDR3 is CASSLGTGTNSPLHF. DNA of the CDR3: TGTGCCAGCAGCTTGGGGACAGGAACTAATTCACCCCTCCACTTT.

The gene calls are TRBV7-2 and TRBJ2-7, with D possibly matching TRBD2 (6 bases). Looked up from germline, CDR1 is SGHTA and CDR2 is FQGNSA. CDR3 length equals 15 residues. Trimming cost V 4 bases and J 3 bases, with 16 bases left between them. The CDR3 DNA sequence: TGTGCCAGCAGCTCATCCGGGACTTTTATCTACGAGCAGTACTTC. This sequence encodes CASSSSGTFIYEQYF.

The sample holds one count of this clone. This chain uses TRBV11-3 with TRBJ2-1, with a possible D match to TRBD1 (5 bases). Germline loops: CDR1 SGHNT, CDR2 YENEEA. This CDR3 is 12 amino acids long. The germline V and J ends were trimmed by 5 bases and 9 bases, with 11 bases remaining between them. CDR3 amino acids: CASSTQGSEQFF. CDR3 nucleotides: TGTGCCAGCAGCACCCAGGGCAGTGAGCAGTTCTTC.